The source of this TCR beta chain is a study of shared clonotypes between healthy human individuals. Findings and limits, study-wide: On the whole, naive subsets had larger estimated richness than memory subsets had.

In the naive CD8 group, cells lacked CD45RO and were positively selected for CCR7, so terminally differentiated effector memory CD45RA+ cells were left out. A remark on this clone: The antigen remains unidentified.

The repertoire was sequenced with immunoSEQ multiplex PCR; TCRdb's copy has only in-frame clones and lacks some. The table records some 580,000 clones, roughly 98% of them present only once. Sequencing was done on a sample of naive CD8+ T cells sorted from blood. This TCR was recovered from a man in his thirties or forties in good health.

The CDR3 reads CASSIEGYNQPQHF. In nucleotides, the CDR3 is TGTGCCAGTAGTATCGAGGGTTACAATCAGCCCCAGCATTTT. The V call is TRBV19, the J call TRBJ1-5; no definite D call. The CDR3 is 14 residues long. V was trimmed by 3 bases and J by 3 bases, leaving 9 bases between them. Germline V gives CDR1 LNHDA, CDR2 SQIVND (reference sequence).